These 8 T cell receptor beta chains were all obtained from the same sample, sequenced in a study of T cell changes during pregnancy in multiple sclerosis. TCRdb keeps only in-frame clones here, not all; method: immunoSEQ multiplex PCR. The data contain around 53,000 clones, about nine tenths of them singletons. Source: CD4+ T cells from peripheral blood mononuclear cells, taken after pregnancy. The receptors shown here come from a female donor with multiple sclerosis, enrolled in a pregnancy study.

The chain joins TRBV2 to TRBJ1-1; maybe TRBD1 (5 bases). The CDR3 sequence is 11 residues long. Germline CDR1 reads SNHLY; CDR2 reads FYNNEI. The ends were cut back, 9 bases at V and 8 bases at J, with 13 bases in the middle. For the CDR3, the DNA is TGTGCCAGGGCCCAGACAGAAGAAGCTTTCTTT. Its protein product is CARAQTEEAFF.

This clone was counted once. The chain is built from TRBV30 and TRBJ2-5; 9 bases line up with TRBD2. The V and J ends lost 0 bases and 5 bases, in that order; junction bases with no gene match: 10. Per the germline V gene, CDR1 is GTSNPN and CDR2 is SVGIG (reference sequence). The CDR3 has 16 amino acids. The CDR3 reads CAWSVLISGGRETQYF. CDR3 bases: TGTGCCTGGAGTGTACTTATTAGCGGGGGTCGGGAGACCCAGTACTTC. Full variable domain (outside the CDR3, taken from reference TRBV30 and TRBJ2-5): SQTIHQWPATLVQPVGSPLSLECTVEGTSNPNLYWYRQAAGRGLQLLFYSVGIGQISSEVPQNLSASRPQDRQFILSSKKLLLSDSGFYLCAWSVLISGGRETQYFGPGTRLLVL.

This chain connects TRBV30 to TRBJ2-2; 10 nucleotides align to TRBD2. Germline V gives CDR1 GTSNPN, CDR2 SVGIG (reference sequence). This CDR3 region has 18 residues. V shed 3 bases, J shed 2 bases, and the junction held 12 bases outside the gene matches. This CDR3 is CAWSPEPRTSGNTGELFF. Here the CDR3 DNA reads TGTGCCTGGAGCCCTGAACCTCGGACTAGCGGCAACACCGGGGAGCTGTTTTTT.

V is TRBV5-4 and J is TRBJ2-7, with no clear D. The CDR3 consists of 13 residues. CDR1 and CDR2 from the germline V gene are SGHNT and YYREEE (reference sequence). V dropped 4 bases and J dropped 0 bases, with 8 bases sitting between them. For the CDR3, the DNA is TGTGCCAGCAGCCTTAAGAGCTCCTACGAGCAGTACTTC. This translates into CASSLKSSYEQYF.

A note on this clone: Other DNA sequences of this sample code for an identical CDR3. The rearrangement links TRBV9 to TRBJ1-3; 7 positions match TRBD1. V dropped 2 bases and J dropped 3; count of bases not matched to a gene: 5. This CDR3 is built from 15 residues. Germline V gene lookup returns CDR1 SGDLS and CDR2 YYNGEE. DNA for the CDR3: TGTGCCAGCAGCGTTGAAGGGGGCGGTGGAAACACCATATATTTT. Protein product: CASSVEGGGGNTIYF.

This clone turned up a few times. The chain uses TRBV29-1 and TRBJ1-5, with a weak D call TRBD1 (6 bases). Germline V gives CDR1 SQVTM, CDR2 ANQGSEA. The CDR3 has 15 amino acids. The CDR3: CAVLFLGTNNQPQHF. In nucleotides, the CDR3 is TGCGCAGTACTTTTCCTGGGGACAAACAATCAGCCCCAGCATTTT. Complete variable domain (other parts from reference TRBV29-1 and TRBJ1-5): SAVISQKPSRDICQRGTSLTIQCQVDSQVTMMFWYRQQPGQSLTLIATANQGSEATYESGFVIDKFPISRPNLTFSTLTVSNMSPEDSSIYLCAVLFLGTNNQPQHFGDGTRLSIL.

V gene TRBV30 combines with J gene TRBJ2-7; maybe TRBD1 (5 bases). The V end lost 2 bases, the J end lost 2 bases, and 16 bases lay between the germline ends. CDR3 length: 15 residues. Germline-derived CDR1 and CDR2 are GTSNPN and SVGIG (reference sequence). This CDR3 is CAWSQELGVAYEQYF. CDR3 in DNA: TGTGCCTGGAGTCAGGAGTTAGGGGTGGCCTACGAGCAGTACTTC.

This rearrangement joins TRBV4-3 to TRBJ2-3; 12 bases match TRBD1. J lost 3 bases, V lost 6 bases, and 4 bases had no gene match. Germline CDR1 is LGHNA and CDR2 is YSLEER. This CDR3 comprises 15 residues. This CDR3 reads CASSRDRGPTDTQYF. Here the CDR3 DNA reads TGCGCCAGCAGTCGGGACAGGGGGCCGACAGATACGCAGTATTTT.